This T cell receptor beta chain was obtained from a study of blood T cells in healthy people across ages. Study-wide results and caveats: Age showed a roughly linear inverse relationship with TCR beta diversity per million T cells. Correlation between TCR beta diversity and naive T cell percentage was strong.

This clonotype has more than one count but fewer than ten. Its antigen is as yet unknown. Together with a sample-barcoded 5' primer, a J-beta primer mix was included in a second PCR lasting about 7 to 11 cycles. Tagging of each cDNA molecule was performed by a template-switch adaptor with 12 random nucleotides. Every individual sample yielded 2.5 million or more paired-end reads (each containing CDR3). Using its own MiXCR run on the 5' RACE reads, TCRdb lists one record per CDR3 protein. The data hold roughly 1.6 million distinct CDR3 sequences, with roughly 32% observed a single time. Germline values: CDR1 SEHNR, CDR2 FQNEAQ (reference sequence). The CDR3 is 12 amino acids.

The sample was blood. This sequence was found in a woman aged 30 to 39 in good health. This chain connects TRBV7-9 to TRBJ1-3; D is uncertain. The CDR3 is CSGRGPGNTIYF. In nucleotides, the CDR3 is TGTTCGGGGAGAGGTCCTGGAAACACCATATATTTT.